Included here is one T cell receptor beta chain sequence, with context. This entry is derived from a study of blood T cell repertoires in COVID-19. Germline V lookup: CDR1 SNHLY, CDR2 FYNNEI. The CDR3 extends over 15 amino acids. Trimming removed 7 bases from V and 4 bases from J; junction bases left unmatched: 6. TCRdb keeps only in-frame clones here, not all; method: immunoSEQ multiplex PCR. Among approximately 130,000 clones listed, around 78% were seen once. This clonotype originated in a human donor in a cohort sampled during active COVID-19. The chain recombines TRBV2 with TRBJ2-1, with 11 nucleotides matching TRBD2. Sample: peripheral blood. The CDR3 reads CASTLLAGGYNEQFF. The CDR3, as DNA: TGTGCCAGCACCCTCCTAGCGGGGGGTTACAATGAGCAGTTCTTC.